The 7 T cell receptor beta chains presented below share a single source sample, sequenced in a study of Graves' ophthalmopathy and Graves' hyperthyroidism. TCR beta CDR3 amplification used RNA transcripts. Second-round multiplex PCR came after a first-round RT-PCR that employed HTBI primers. TCRdb processed the multiplex PCR reads anew with MiXCR; each CDR3 protein has one entry. The table has 300,000 or so distinct CDR3 sequences, 17% seen once. Input material: peripheral blood. The receptors stem from an adult man with Graves' ophthalmopathy.

The table lists this clonotype with many counts. The genes are TRBV5-5 and TRBJ2-7; 9 positions agree with TRBD2. V lost 3 bases, J lost 5 bases, and 12 bases stayed unmatched. The germline V gene has CDR1 SGHKS and CDR2 YYEKEE (reference sequence). The CDR3 extends over 16 amino acids. CDR3: CASSYIWERGEDEQYF. The CDR3 coding sequence is TGTGCCAGCAGCTATATTTGGGAGCGGGGGGAGGACGAGCAGTACTTC.

This clonotype was picked up many times. The chain carries TRBV24-1 and TRBJ2-7; 8 nucleotides agree with TRBD1. Looked up from germline, CDR1 is KGHDR and CDR2 is SFDVKD. The CDR3 runs 16 residues. Trimming removed 1 base from V and 1 base from J; junction bases left unmatched: 5. The CDR3 sequence is CATSDFPRTGSYEQYF. The DNA of the CDR3 is TGTGCCACCAGTGATTTCCCTAGGACAGGGTCCTACGAGCAGTACTTC.

There are many counts of this clonotype. The chain combines TRBV11-2 with TRBJ2-7; D may be TRBD1 (5 bases). The CDR3 is made up of 15 amino acids. The germline V and J ends were trimmed by 0 bases and 3 bases, with 12 bases remaining between them. Germline V gives CDR1 SGHAT, CDR2 FQNNGV. CDR3 nucleotides: TGTGCCAGCAGCTTAGATTTAGCCAGGGACTACGAGCAGTACTTC. It codes for CASSLDLARDYEQYF.

This clonotype was detected many times. The J gene is TRBJ2-7, the V gene TRBV12-3 or TRBV12-4; 8 bases line up with TRBD1. After removal of 5 bases from V and 6 bases from J, the junction contained 12 bases not matched to a gene. The CDR3 is 15 amino acids. The CDR3 reads CASSPTTGVVFEQYF. DNA of the CDR3: TGTGCCAGCAGTCCTACGACAGGGGTAGTGTTCGAGCAGTACTTC.

The sample holds many counts of this clonotype. The CDR3 sequence: CSARGTSGRAPGELFF. Here the CDR3 DNA reads TGCAGTGCTAGAGGGACTAGCGGGAGAGCCCCCGGGGAGCTGTTTTTT. The chain employs TRBV20-1 and TRBJ2-2; the match to TRBD2 covers 13 bases. The CDR3 is 16 residues long. V shed 1 base and J 6 bases; nucleotides not matched to a gene: 5. Germline-derived CDR1 and CDR2 are DFQATT and SNEGSKA (reference sequence).

Ten or more counts support this clonotype. J is TRBJ1-2 and V is TRBV10-3; no clear D. In germline, CDR1 is ENHRY, CDR2 SYGVKD. The V end lost 3 bases, the J end lost 4 bases, and 9 bases lay between the germline ends. The length of the CDR3 is 13 residues. The DNA for the CDR3 is TGTGCCATCAGTGATGGACCGAGCTATGGCTACACCTTC. Protein sequence: CAISDGPSYGYTF.

The chain carries TRBV7-2 and TRBJ2-5; 11 bases match TRBD2. Germline CDR1 reads SGHTA; CDR2 reads FQGNSA. V lost 2 bases to trimming and J lost 2 bases; unmatched junction nucleotides: 4. There are 16 residues in the CDR3. CDR3 region: CASSLRRTSGQETQYF. The CDR3 region has the DNA TGTGCCAGCAGCTTACGCAGGACTAGCGGGCAAGAGACCCAGTACTTC.